This T cell receptor (beta chain) was recovered during a study of human T cells and chemical hapten exposure. Turning to the study itself: Readings were taken at 6 days from patch tests that had applied 0.01% DPC to the upper back.

Stated time point: patch test 3, about 24 weeks after DPC sensitization. Treatment defined: therapeutic diphenylcyclopropenone sensitization with weekly scalp DPC. In germline, CDR1 is SGHTA, CDR2 FQGNSA. This CDR3 is 13 amino acids long. V was pared by 2 bases and J by 3 bases, with 7 bases between. Study-level points and caveats: Because they had alopecia, donors may respond immunologically unlike healthy people. TCRs above 1 in 1000 frequency stayed constant with DPC sensitization.

There are many counts of this clonotype. Its antigen is still unknown. TCRdb re-called the RACE reads through MiXCR, storing one row per CDR3 protein. Here the sample spans more than 80,000 distinct CDR3 sequences, 10% to 11% being singletons. The genes are TRBV7-2 and TRBJ1-1; no firm D call. This sequence was found in a woman in her forties or fifties with alopecia areata. Some clones in this sample may be carry-over from other donors' samples. Material: whole blood, obtained in connection with sensitization to the hapten diphenylcyclopropenone (DPC). The DNA for the CDR3 is TGTGCCAGCAGCTTAACTGGGTACACTGAAGCTTTCTTT. Residues: CASSLTGYTEAFF.